This paragraph reports one T cell receptor beta chain. This receptor's antigen is unknown. The record has no base qualities; no much larger clone is one base away. TCRbeta CDR3 regions were amplified from genomic DNA by means of the immunoSEQ Assay, a bias-controlled multiplex PCR. The source study handled its data this way. The number of nucleated cells in each sample was estimated from the amplification of reference gene primers within the assay. Sequence reads were collapsed and filtered to measure the absolute abundance of every unique TCRbeta CDR3 rearrangement. For each sample, productive Simpson clonality was calculated by taking the square root of Simpson's diversity index across productive rearrangements. Not all clones reach the TCRdb copy of this immuneACCESS table, which keeps in-frame sequences only. Checked studies attribute under half of the gap to unresolved V genes and leave the rest unexplained. Clone size and the V and J calls come from that table; the DNA yielded D and trimming. A total of approximately 270,000 clones appear in this sample, approximately 91% of them only once. The ten largest clones capture 1.2% of the sample.

The CDR3 runs 13 amino acids, cysteine and phenylalanine included. Just CDR3 DNA is preserved here, 39 bases in frame from base 1. In the germline V gene, CDR1 corresponds to MNHEY and CDR2 to SVGAGI. V lost 4 bases and J lost 5 bases; the stretch between them is 11 bases long. The sample belongs to a study of blood T cell repertoires in COVID-19 (dated by TCRdb to about 2020). As for the study more broadly: Collaborator samples came from the United States, Italy and Spain and covered acute and convalescent phases of COVID-19. The material from the prospective study consisted of cDNA or gDNA derived from T cells, B-cell-depleted T cells, or PBMCs. Subjects who had been exposed to COVID-19, were actively infected with it, or had recovered from it provided the deeply sampled blood TCRbeta repertoires that made up the dataset. The repertoires were released in a freely available public database intended as a resource for research on the immune response to SARS-CoV-2. The samples were drawn from the first 160 participants of the ongoing ImmuneRACE study and from 1,254 subjects provided by 6 global collaborators. A de-identified subject ID, COVID-19 status, age in years and sex were almost always included in the sample metadata. Where available, HLA class I and class II types were obtained from metadata supplied by the sample provider rather than from assay-based typing. General conclusions and limits of the study: The quantity of clinical and demographic metadata differed by source and by participant and was supplied without curation.

Participants in the prospective study were aged about 18 to 100 years, lived in some 24 United States geographic areas, and enrolled through a virtual design. In the prospective study, participants were assigned to cohorts based on the clinical history participants reported in a screening survey and a study questionnaire. Mobile phlebotomists in the prospective study collected whole blood, serum and a nasopharyngeal or oropharyngeal swab from every participant. Additional blood draws and questionnaires over an approximately two-month period could optionally be provided by prospective study participants. Prospective study blood samples were shipped either frozen or at room temperature before DNA extraction.

Material for sequencing was PBMCs or T cells enriched from blood (not recorded which). The sequence derives from a human donor in a cohort exposed to, infected with or recovered from COVID-19 (not recorded which). The donor label of this sample is uncertain. The sequence joins TRBV6-5 to TRBJ2-5; tentative D gene TRBD2, with 6 bases matching. The nucleotides are TGTGCCAGCAGTTCGGACGGAGGGGAGACCCAGTACTTC. Translated, this is CASSSDGGETQYF.